Listed below are T cell receptor beta chains from one sample, sequenced in a study of blood T cell repertoires in COVID-19. Using immunoSEQ multiplex PCR, the repertoire was profiled, and TCRdb retains in-frame clones only, with some absent. The sample shows about 330,000 clones, approximately 88% of them seen only once. Sequencing was done on a sample of PBMCs or T cells enriched from blood (not recorded which). These receptor sequences come from a man under 40 who had recovered from COVID-19. Each CDR3 is given with its conserved first and last residue. Rows may omit the clone size; those that give it use once, few, many or a size class.

size: -; V: TRBV5-4; J: TRBJ2-1; CDR3: CASSLSGGNYNEQFF
size: -; V: TRBV7-5; J: TRBJ1-6; CDR3: CVRSFWGKVGGMPYNSPLHF
size: -; V: TRBV5-5; J: TRBJ2-7; CDR3: CASSRRDTTPYEQYF
size: -; V: TRBV10-3; J: TRBJ1-6; CDR3: CAISGGRGALHF
size: -; V: TRBV15; J: TRBJ2-3; CDR3: CATSSGPGHRTDTQYF
size: -; V: TRBV19; J: TRBJ2-7; CDR3: CASSSRLAEDEQYF
size: -; V: TRBV11-1; J: TRBJ1-6; CDR3: CASSLTRNSPLHF
size: -; V: TRBV28; J: TRBJ2-7; CDR3: CASRGAGEQYF
size: few; V: TRBV18; J: TRBJ1-2; CDR3: CASSPIFRSDRASTNYGYTF
size: -; V: TRBV10-3; J: TRBJ1-4; CDR3: CAIRDGQGPPGEKLFF
size: -; V: TRBV19; J: TRBJ1-2; CDR3: CASSSLYGQTEAGYTF
size: once; V: TRBV5-1; J: TRBJ2-5; CDR3: CASSLGDSRETQYF
size: few; V: TRBV7-8; J: TRBJ2-2; CDR3: CASRDRGLGGELFF
size: -; V: TRBV12-1; J: TRBJ1-4; CDR3: CASSLAAGVANEKLFF
size: -; V: TRBV2; J: TRBJ1-5; CDR3: CASSYGGNQPQHF